The next 19 T cell receptor beta chains were all read from a single sample in a study of blood T cells in healthy people across ages (dated by TCRdb to the mid-2010s). The method behind the library was 5' RACE. TCRdb shows the sequencer as Illumina HiSeq 2500. A second PCR of about 6 to 11 cycles was performed with a sample-barcoded 5' primer and a J-beta primer mix. TCRdb's own reprocessing of the public reads used fastp at Q25 and MiXCR and kept productive beta chains. Merged by CDR3 protein, the rows form single entries marked with the most common genes and DNA. The sample table shows 800,000 or so distinct CDR3 sequences, and about 25% are seen once. Around 3.6% of the sample lies in the top ten. This sample was shared with a second study, whose subject was T cells of mothers and their children.

The specimen was blood. These receptors originate from a boy aged 10-17 years in good health.

V gene TRBV27 combines with J gene TRBJ2-1, with D possibly matching TRBD2 (7 bases). Gene TRBJ2-7 matches the end of the DNA better, so the J call may be wrong. CDR3 size: 13 residues. In germline, CDR1 is MNHEY, CDR2 SMNVEV (reference sequence). The CDR3 DNA reads TGTGCCAGCAGTTCTCACAGGGAGGGCGAGCAGTACTTC. Translation: CASSSHREGEQYF.

This clonotype was seen only a few times. The chain is built from TRBV28 and TRBJ2-5, with D uncertain. The J call is uncertain, as TRBJ2-7 better fits the DNA end. The CDR3 loop spans 9 amino acids. Germline V gives CDR1 MDHEN, CDR2 SYDVKM. CDR3: CASGREQYF. The DNA of the CDR3 is TGTGCCAGCGGGCGCGAGCAGTACTTC.

The rearrangement uses TRBV7-9 and TRBJ2-3, with D hard to call. V lost 2 bases and J 12 bases, leaving 12 bases between the germline ends. The length of the CDR3 is 12 residues. Germline V gene sequence: CDR1 SEHNR, CDR2 FQNEAQ (reference sequence). CDR3 region: CASSLIGTHQYF. CDR3 nucleotides: TGTGCCAGCAGCTTAATCGGAACCCACCAGTATTTT.

V gene TRBV20-1 combines with J gene TRBJ2-4, with 11 bases aligning to TRBD2. The CDR3 length is 21 residues. CDR1 is DFQATT, CDR2 SNEGSKA, per germline (reference sequence). V was pared by 1 base and J by 1 base, with 18 bases of the junction left unmatched. CDR3 in amino acids: CSARALLTSGAYSRAKNIQYF. Written as DNA, the CDR3 is TGCAGTGCTAGAGCCCTTCTGACTAGCGGGGCTTACTCAAGGGCCAAAAACATTCAGTACTTC.

V and J are TRBV20-1 and TRBJ2-3; 11 nucleotides line up with TRBD2. The CDR3 loop spans 15 amino acids. From germline, CDR1 is DFQATT and CDR2 SNEGSKA (reference sequence). After removal of 3 bases from V and 3 bases from J, the junction contained 5 bases not matched to a gene. CDR3 in DNA: TGCAGTGCTAGTGGTCCTAGCGGGGGGACAGATACGCAGTATTTT. It yields the protein CSASGPSGGTDTQYF.

Concerning this clonotype: An end of the junction differs from the germline gene, which may be a read error. The rearrangement joins TRBV9 to TRBJ2-7; maybe TRBD2 (6 bases). The CDR3 extends over 13 amino acids. Germline loops: CDR1 SGDLS, CDR2 YYNGEE. CDR3 sequence: CASGTGDSYEQSF. CDR3 nucleotide sequence: TGTGCCAGCGGAACGGGGGACTCCTACGAGCAGTCCTTC. The full variable domain, in which reference TRBV9 and TRBJ2-7 provide the parts outside the CDR3, is DSGVTQTPKHLITATGQRVTLRCSPRSGDLSVYWYQQSLDQGLQFLIQYYNGEERAKGNILERFSAQQFPDLHSELNLSSLELGDSALYFCASGTGDSYEQSFGPGTRLTVT.

The chain is built from TRBV10-3 and TRBJ2-7; D call uncertain. CDR1 is ENHRY and CDR2 is SYGVKD in the germline V gene. Deletions cut 3 bases from V and 3 bases from J, with 3 bases between. CDR3 length: 11 amino acids. CDR3 residues: CAISDNYEQYF. For the CDR3, the DNA is TGTGCCATCAGTGACAACTACGAGCAGTACTTC.

This chain joins TRBV28 and TRBJ2-5, with TRBD2 identical over 13 bases. This CDR3 comprises 16 residues. Trimming removed 5 bases from V and 7 bases from J; junction bases left unmatched: 10. The germline V gene encodes CDR1 MDHEN and CDR2 SYDVKM. The CDR3 here is CASSVQPGLAGATQYF. The CDR3 bases are TGTGCCAGCAGTGTTCAACCCGGACTAGCGGGAGCGACCCAGTACTTC.

This clonotype was counted once. The chain employs TRBV15 and TRBJ1-2; 7 nucleotides match TRBD1. The CDR3 length is 15 residues. The germline CDR1 and CDR2 sequences are LNHNV and YYDKDF (reference sequence). V lost 0 bases, J lost 5 bases, and 6 bases stayed unmatched. CDR3 in amino acids: CATSREAGGIYGYTF. CDR3 DNA: TGTGCCACCAGCAGAGAGGCAGGGGGAATATATGGCTACACCTTC.

The CDR3 sequence is CAWTRRRGWAFF. In nucleotides, the CDR3 is TGTGCCTGGACCAGACGACGGGGGTGGGCTTTCTTT. The chain is built from TRBV30 and TRBJ1-1; tentative D call: TRBD1 (5 bases). This CDR3 is built from 12 residues. With 4 bases removed from V and 11 bases from J, the gap between germline ends came to 17 bases. The germline V gene has CDR1 GTSNPN and CDR2 SVGIG (reference sequence).

V usage is TRBV7-2 and J usage is TRBJ2-2; D gene uncertain. V was clipped by 0 bases and J by 5 bases, with 10 bases between them. Germline-derived CDR1 and CDR2 are SGHTA and FQGNSA. The CDR3 runs to 15 residues. The CDR3 DNA sequence: TGTGCCAGCAGCTTAGCCCCAGTCCGTACCGGGGAGCTGTTTTTT. Protein sequence: CASSLAPVRTGELFF.

Only a few counts were recorded for this clonotype. The V and J genes are TRBV7-9 and TRBJ2-5; 8 nucleotides align to TRBD1. The germline V gene encodes CDR1 SEHNR and CDR2 FQNEAQ (reference sequence). Unmatched junction bases numbered 6, after V lost 1 base and J lost 8 bases. This CDR3 comprises 14 residues. CDR3 residues: CASSLDGTGGTQYF. The CDR3, as DNA: TGTGCCAGCAGCTTAGATGGGACAGGCGGCACCCAGTACTTC.

Worth noting for this clonotype: The junction does not match germline at one end; this may be a read error. The genes are TRBV11-3 and TRBJ2-3; 8 nucleotides line up with TRBD1. The CDR3 runs 15 residues. Germline V lookup: CDR1 SGHNT, CDR2 YENEEA. In nucleotides, the CDR3 is TGTGCCAACAGCCTTAACAGGGGGGCCCCAGATACGCAGTATTTT. Its protein is CANSLNRGAPDTQYF. Looking up the rest from reference TRBV11-3 and TRBJ2-3 gives the full variable domain: EAGVVQSPRYKIIEKKQPVAFWCNPISGHNTLYWYLQNLGQGPELLIRYENEEAVDDSQLPKDRFSAERLKGVDSTLKIQPAELGDSAVYLCANSLNRGAPDTQYFGPGTRLTVL.

This clonotype was detected a few times. The chain joins TRBV6-5 to TRBJ1-1, with 8 bases aligning to TRBD1. Germline V gene lookup returns CDR1 MNHEY and CDR2 SVGAGI. Losses at the gene ends were 2 bases for V and 4 bases for J; bases not matched to a gene: 3. CDR3 size: 14 residues. In DNA, the CDR3 is TGTGCCAGCAGTTACGATACAGGGGGCACTGAAGCTTTCTTT. It encodes CASSYDTGGTEAFF.

This clonotype has only a few counts. V gene TRBV20-1 combines with J gene TRBJ2-7; the D gene is possibly TRBD1 (5 bases). V shed 6 bases and J shed 0 bases, with 12 bases lying between them. The CDR3 has 13 residues. In germline, CDR1 is DFQATT, CDR2 SNEGSKA (reference sequence). The CDR3 bases are TGCAGTGCGGGGCCCAGGGTCTCCTACGAGCAGTACTTC. This codes for CSAGPRVSYEQYF.

As DNA, the CDR3 is TGTGCCAGCAGCGTATCAACTAGCGGCCAAGAGACCCAGTACTTC. It is translated as CASSVSTSGQETQYF. This sequence joins TRBV9 and TRBJ2-5; 8 nucleotides match TRBD2. V shed 1 base, J shed 1 base, and the junction held 3 bases outside the gene matches. Germline CDR1 reads SGDLS; CDR2 reads YYNGEE. The CDR3 extends over 15 amino acids.

This clonotype occurred a few times. CDR3 sequence: CASSPSGRVRSYEQYF. DNA for the CDR3: TGTGCCAGCAGCCCTAGCGGGAGGGTCCGCTCCTACGAGCAGTACTTC. The V and J genes are TRBV9 and TRBJ2-7, with 12 positions matching TRBD2. In germline, CDR1 is SGDLS, CDR2 YYNGEE. This CDR3 is 16 amino acids long. V shed 4 bases, J shed 0 bases, and the junction held 5 bases outside the gene matches.

The V and J genes are TRBV3-1 and TRBJ2-1; tentatively, D is TRBD1 (5 bases). The ends were cut back, 1 base at V and 5 bases at J, with 12 bases in the middle. CDR3 length: 15 residues. Germline CDR1 reads LGHDT; CDR2 reads YNNKEL (reference sequence). The CDR3 nucleotides are TGTGCCAGCAGCCAAGTGACCAGGGTTGACAATGAGCAGTTCTTC. This encodes CASSQVTRVDNEQFF.

The chain joins TRBV3-1 to TRBJ1-5; D gene uncertain. This CDR3 comprises 14 residues. Between the trimmed V and J ends, which lost 4 bases and 5 bases, there was a span of 12 bases. The germline V gene has CDR1 LGHDT and CDR2 YNNKEL (reference sequence). CDR3 DNA sequence: TGTGCCAGCAGCCTAAAGCGGGAAGATCAGCCCCAGCATTTT. Translated: CASSLKREDQPQHF. Looking up the rest from reference TRBV3-1 and TRBJ1-5 gives the full variable domain: DTAVSQTPKYLVTQMGNDKSIKCEQNLGHDTMYWYKQDSKKFLKIMFSYNNKELIINETVPNRFSPKSPDKAHLNLHINSLELGDSAVYFCASSLKREDQPQHFGDGTRLSIL.